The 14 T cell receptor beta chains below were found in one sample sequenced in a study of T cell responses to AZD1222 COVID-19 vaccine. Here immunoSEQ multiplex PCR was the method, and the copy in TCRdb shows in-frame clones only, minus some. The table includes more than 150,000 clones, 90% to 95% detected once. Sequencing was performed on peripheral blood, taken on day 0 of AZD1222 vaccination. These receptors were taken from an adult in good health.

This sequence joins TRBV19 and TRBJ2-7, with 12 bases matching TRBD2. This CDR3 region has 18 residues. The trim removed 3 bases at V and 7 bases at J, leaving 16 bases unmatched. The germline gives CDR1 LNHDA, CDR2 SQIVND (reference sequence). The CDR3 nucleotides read TGTGCCAGTAGTATCTGGACTAGCGGGACCCAACGGGGAGGGGAGCAGTACTTC. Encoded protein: CASSIWTSGTQRGGEQYF.

In DNA, the CDR3 is TGCAGCGTTGTGCCCTACAATGAGCAGTTCTTC. Translating it yields CSVVPYNEQFF. The rearrangement uses TRBV29-1 and TRBJ2-1; no reliable D call. CDR1 is SQVTM, CDR2 ANQGSEA, per germline. Trimming removed 4 bases at V and 2 bases at J, with 3 bases between. This CDR3 region has 11 residues.

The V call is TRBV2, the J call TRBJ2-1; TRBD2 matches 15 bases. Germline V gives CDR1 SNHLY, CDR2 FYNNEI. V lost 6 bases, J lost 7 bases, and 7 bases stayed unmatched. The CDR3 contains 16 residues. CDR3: CASRAGLAGGMNEQFF. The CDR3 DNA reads TGTGCCAGCAGGGCAGGACTAGCGGGAGGGATGAATGAGCAGTTCTTC.

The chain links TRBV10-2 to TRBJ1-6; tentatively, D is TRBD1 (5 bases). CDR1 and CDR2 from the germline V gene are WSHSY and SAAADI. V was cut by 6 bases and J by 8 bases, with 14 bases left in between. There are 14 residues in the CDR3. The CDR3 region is CASSNIGGDSPLHF. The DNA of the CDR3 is TGCGCCAGCAGCAACATTGGGGGGGATTCACCCCTCCACTTT.

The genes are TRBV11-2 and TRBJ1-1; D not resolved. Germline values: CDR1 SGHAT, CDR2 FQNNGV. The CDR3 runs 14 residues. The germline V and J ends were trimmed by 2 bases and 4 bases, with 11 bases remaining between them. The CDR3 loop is CASSLPTGSTEAFF. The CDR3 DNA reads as TGTGCCAGCAGCTTACCAACGGGCAGCACTGAAGCTTTCTTT. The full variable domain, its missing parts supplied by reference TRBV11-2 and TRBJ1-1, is EAGVAQSPRYKIIEKRQSVAFWCNPISGHATLYWYQQILGQGPKLLIQFQNNGVVDDSQLPKDRFSAERLKGVDSTLKIQPAKLEDSAVYLCASSLPTGSTEAFFGQGTRLTVV.

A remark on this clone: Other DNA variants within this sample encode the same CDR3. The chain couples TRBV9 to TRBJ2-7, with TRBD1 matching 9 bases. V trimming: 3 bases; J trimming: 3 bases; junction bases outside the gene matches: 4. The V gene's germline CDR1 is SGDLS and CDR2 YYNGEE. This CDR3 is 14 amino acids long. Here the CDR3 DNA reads TGTGCCAGCAGCGCCGGGACAGGGATCTACGAGCAGTACTTC. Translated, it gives CASSAGTGIYEQYF.

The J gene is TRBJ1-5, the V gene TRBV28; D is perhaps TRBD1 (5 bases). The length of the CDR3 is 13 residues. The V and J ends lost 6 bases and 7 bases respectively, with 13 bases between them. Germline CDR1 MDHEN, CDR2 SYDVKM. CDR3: CASSDSPSQPQHF. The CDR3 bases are TGTGCCAGCAGCGACAGTCCTAGCCAGCCCCAGCATTTT.

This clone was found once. This CDR3 is CASSGGEKLFF. In DNA, the CDR3 is TGTGCCAGCAGCGGGGGCGAAAAACTGTTTTTT. The J gene is TRBJ1-4, the V gene TRBV6-2 or TRBV6-3; tentatively, D is TRBD1 (6 bases). The V and J ends lost 6 bases and 8 bases respectively, with 7 bases between them. Germline assignment: CDR1 MNHEY and CDR2 SVGEGT. This CDR3 contains 11 residues.

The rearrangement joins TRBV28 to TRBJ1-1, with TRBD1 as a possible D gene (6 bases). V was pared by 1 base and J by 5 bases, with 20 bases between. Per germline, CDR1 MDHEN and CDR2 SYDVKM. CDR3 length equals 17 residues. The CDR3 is CASSLFSRMEGVTEAFF. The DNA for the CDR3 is TGTGCCAGCAGTTTATTTTCGAGGATGGAGGGGGTGACTGAAGCTTTCTTT.

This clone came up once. CDR3 DNA: TGTGCCAGCAGCTTAACCAGACAGGGGGGCGCTGAAGCTTTCTTT. Its protein product is CASSLTRQGGAEAFF. The chain uses TRBV7-6 and TRBJ1-1; 9 nucleotides align to TRBD1. The CDR3 length is 15 residues. V lost 2 bases, J lost 6 bases, and 7 bases stayed unmatched. Germline CDR1 SGHVS, CDR2 FNYEAQ.

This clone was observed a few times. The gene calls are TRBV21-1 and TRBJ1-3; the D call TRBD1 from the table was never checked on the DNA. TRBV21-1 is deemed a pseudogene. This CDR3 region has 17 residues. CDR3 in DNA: TGTGCCAGCAGCCCAGGGGCGCGTGGCTATTCTGGAAACACCATATATTTT. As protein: CASSPGARGYSGNTIYF.

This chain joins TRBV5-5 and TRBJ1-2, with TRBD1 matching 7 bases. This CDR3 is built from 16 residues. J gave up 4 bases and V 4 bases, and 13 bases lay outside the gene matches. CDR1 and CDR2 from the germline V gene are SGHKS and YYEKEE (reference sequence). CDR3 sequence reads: CASSPGQLMMGYGYTF. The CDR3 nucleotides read TGTGCCAGCAGCCCGGGACAGCTGATGATGGGCTATGGCTACACCTTC.

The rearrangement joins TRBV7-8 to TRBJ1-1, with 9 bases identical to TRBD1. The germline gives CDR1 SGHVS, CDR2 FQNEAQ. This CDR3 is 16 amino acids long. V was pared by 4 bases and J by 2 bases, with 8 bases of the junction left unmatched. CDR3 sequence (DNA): TGTGCCAGCAGCTCTCCCGGGACAGGGTTTAACACTGAAGCTTTCTTT. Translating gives CASSSPGTGFNTEAFF.

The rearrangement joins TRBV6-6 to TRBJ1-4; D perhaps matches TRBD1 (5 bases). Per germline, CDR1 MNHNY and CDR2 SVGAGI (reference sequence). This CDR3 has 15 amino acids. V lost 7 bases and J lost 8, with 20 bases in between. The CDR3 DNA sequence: TGTGCCAGCACCGATTGGGGGGGGAAAGGCGAAAAACTGTTTTTT. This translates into CASTDWGGKGEKLFF.